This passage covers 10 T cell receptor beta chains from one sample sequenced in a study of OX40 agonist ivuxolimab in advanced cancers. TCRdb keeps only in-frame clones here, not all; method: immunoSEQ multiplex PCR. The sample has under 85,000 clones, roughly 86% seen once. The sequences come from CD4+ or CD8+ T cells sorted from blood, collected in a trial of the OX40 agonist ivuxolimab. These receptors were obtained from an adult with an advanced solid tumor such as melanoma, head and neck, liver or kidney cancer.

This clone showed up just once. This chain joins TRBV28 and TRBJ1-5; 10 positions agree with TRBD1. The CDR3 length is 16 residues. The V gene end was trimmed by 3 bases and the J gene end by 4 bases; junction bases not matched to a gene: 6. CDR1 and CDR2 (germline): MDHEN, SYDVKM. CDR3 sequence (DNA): TGTGCCAGCAGTTTTGGACAGGGGGTAAGAAATCAGCCCCAGCATTTT. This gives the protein CASSFGQGVRNQPQHF.

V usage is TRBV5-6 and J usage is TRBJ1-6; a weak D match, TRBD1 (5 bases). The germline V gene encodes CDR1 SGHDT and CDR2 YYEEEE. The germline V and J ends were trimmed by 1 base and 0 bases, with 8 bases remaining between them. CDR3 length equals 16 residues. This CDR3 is CASSLRGSSYNSPLHF. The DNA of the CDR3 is TGTGCCAGCAGCTTGAGGGGAAGCTCCTATAATTCACCCCTCCACTTT.

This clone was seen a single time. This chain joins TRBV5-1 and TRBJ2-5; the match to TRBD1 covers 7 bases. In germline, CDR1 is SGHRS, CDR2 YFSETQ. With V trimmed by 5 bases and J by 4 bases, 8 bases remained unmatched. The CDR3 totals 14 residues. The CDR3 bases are TGCGCCAGCAGTCTGGTAGAGGGGGCAGAGACCCAGTACTTC. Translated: CASSLVEGAETQYF. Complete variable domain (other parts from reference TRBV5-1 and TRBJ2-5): KAGVTQTPRYLIKTRGQQVTLSCSPISGHRSVSWYQQTPGQGLQFLFEYFSETQRNKGNFPGRFSGRQFSNSRSEMNVSTLELGDSALYLCASSLVEGAETQYFGPGTRLLVL.

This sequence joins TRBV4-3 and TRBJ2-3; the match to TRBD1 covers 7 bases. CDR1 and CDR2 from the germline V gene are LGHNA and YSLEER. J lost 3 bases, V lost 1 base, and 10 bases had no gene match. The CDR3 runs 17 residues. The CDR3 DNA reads TGCGCCAGCAGCCAAGTCGGGGCAGGGGGAATGACAGATACGCAGTATTTT. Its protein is CASSQVGAGGMTDTQYF.

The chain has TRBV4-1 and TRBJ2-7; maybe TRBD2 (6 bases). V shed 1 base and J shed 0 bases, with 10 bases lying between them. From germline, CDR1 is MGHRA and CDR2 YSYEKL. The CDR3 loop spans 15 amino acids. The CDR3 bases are TGCGCCAGCAGCCAAGCACCGGGACTCTCCTACGAGCAGTACTTC. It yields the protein CASSQAPGLSYEQYF.

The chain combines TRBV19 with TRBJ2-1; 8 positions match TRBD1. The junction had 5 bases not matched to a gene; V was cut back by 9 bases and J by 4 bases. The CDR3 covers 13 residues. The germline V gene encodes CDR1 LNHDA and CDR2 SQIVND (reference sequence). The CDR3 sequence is CASRDRSYNEQFF. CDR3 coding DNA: TGTGCCAGCCGGGACAGGTCGTACAATGAGCAGTTCTTC.

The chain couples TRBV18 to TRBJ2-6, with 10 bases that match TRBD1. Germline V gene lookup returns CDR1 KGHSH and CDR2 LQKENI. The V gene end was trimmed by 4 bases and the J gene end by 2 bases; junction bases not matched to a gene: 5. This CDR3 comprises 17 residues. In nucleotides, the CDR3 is TGTGCCAGCTCACTAGGGACAGGGGCTGCTGGGGCCAACGTCCTGACTTTC. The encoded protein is CASSLGTGAAGANVLTF.

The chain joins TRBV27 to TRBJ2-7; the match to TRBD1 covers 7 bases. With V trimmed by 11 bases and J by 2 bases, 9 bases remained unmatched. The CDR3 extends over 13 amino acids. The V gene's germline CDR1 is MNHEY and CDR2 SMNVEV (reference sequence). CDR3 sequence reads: CAAQGQNTYEQYF. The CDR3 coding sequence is TGTGCCGCACAGGGACAGAACACCTACGAGCAGTACTTC.

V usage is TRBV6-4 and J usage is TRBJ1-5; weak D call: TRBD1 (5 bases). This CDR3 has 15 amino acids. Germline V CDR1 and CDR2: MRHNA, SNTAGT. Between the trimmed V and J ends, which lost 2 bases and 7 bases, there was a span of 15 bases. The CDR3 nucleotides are TGTGCCAGCAGTGACCCCACGGGGGATGGACAGCCCCAGCATTTT. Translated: CASSDPTGDGQPQHF.

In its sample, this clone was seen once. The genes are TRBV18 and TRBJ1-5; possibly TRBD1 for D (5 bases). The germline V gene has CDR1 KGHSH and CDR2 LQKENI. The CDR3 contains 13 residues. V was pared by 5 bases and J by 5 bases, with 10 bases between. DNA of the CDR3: TGTGCCAGCTCAGACGTCAGGGATCAGCCCCAGCATTTT. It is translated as CASSDVRDQPQHF.